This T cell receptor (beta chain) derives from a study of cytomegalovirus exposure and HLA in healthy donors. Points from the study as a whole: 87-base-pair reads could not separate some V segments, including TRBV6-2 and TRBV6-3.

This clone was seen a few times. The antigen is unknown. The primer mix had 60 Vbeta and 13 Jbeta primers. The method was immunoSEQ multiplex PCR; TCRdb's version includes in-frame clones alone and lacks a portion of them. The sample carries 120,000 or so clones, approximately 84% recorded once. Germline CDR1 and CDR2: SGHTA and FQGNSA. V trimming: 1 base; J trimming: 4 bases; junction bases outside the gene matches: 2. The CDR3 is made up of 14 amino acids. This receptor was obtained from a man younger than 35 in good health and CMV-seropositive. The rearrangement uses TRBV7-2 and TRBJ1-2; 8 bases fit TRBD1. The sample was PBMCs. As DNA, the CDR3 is TGTGCCAGCAGCTTAGAGGGGACAGGCTATGGCTACACCTTC. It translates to CASSLEGTGYGYTF.